These 13 T cell receptor beta chains originate from one sample sequenced in a study of beta chain features in type 1 diabetes. Of the isolated RNA, all was reverse transcribed, and so the sequenced material was expressed TCRB transcripts. Here immunoSEQ multiplex PCR was the method, and the copy in TCRdb shows in-frame clones only, minus some. This table has about 620,000 clones, about 16% appearing once. Material: naive CD4+ T cells from blood. These receptors were taken from a young man in good health.

J is TRBJ2-1 and V is TRBV5-1; the match to TRBD1 covers 9 bases. The CDR3 contains 22 residues. Looked up from germline, CDR1 is SGHRS and CDR2 is YFSETQ. The junction had 33 bases not matched to a gene; V was cut back by 5 bases and J by 9 bases. As DNA, the CDR3 is TGCGCCAGCAGAGGGACAGGGCGTCGCGGGAGACCTATTCCCTATACACAATTTGAGCAGTTCTTC. Translated: CASRGTGRRGRPIPYTQFEQFF.

The chain employs TRBV4-2 and TRBJ2-7, with a weak D call TRBD1 (6 bases). CDR1 LGHNA and CDR2 YNFKEQ come from the germline V gene. V was cut by 0 bases and J by 6 bases, with 15 bases left in between. The CDR3 has 15 amino acids. In DNA form, the CDR3 reads TGTGCCAGCAGCCAAGAAGGGGGTCTTGGAGGCGAGCAGTACTTC. The encoded protein is CASSQEGGLGGEQYF.

This clone was observed a few times. The V gene is TRBV5-1, the J gene TRBJ1-4; D is ambiguous. V lost 0 bases to trimming and J lost 10 bases, with 10 bases between them. The germline CDR1 and CDR2 sequences are SGHRS and YFSETQ. This CDR3 spans 13 amino acids. The CDR3 spells CASSLAGSSKLFF. In nucleotides, the CDR3 is TGCGCCAGCAGCTTGGCCGGCTCCTCAAAACTGTTTTTT.

In its sample, this clone was seen a few times. J is TRBJ2-7 and V is TRBV20-1; D is uncertain. V was cut by 6 bases and J by 4 bases, with 10 bases left in between. The CDR3 has 11 amino acids. CDR1 and CDR2 (germline): DFQATT, SNEGSKA (reference sequence). The chain's CDR3 is CSAKRIYEQYF. The CDR3, as DNA: TGCAGTGCAAAAAGGATATACGAGCAGTACTTC.

This clone was detected a few times. The rearrangement uses TRBV6-6 and TRBJ2-7; 9 bases line up with TRBD1. This CDR3 comprises 14 residues. With V trimmed by 7 bases and J by 2 bases, 6 bases remained unmatched. CDR1 MNHNY and CDR2 SVGAGI come from the germline V gene (reference sequence). The CDR3 is CASNPGQGAYEQYF. The CDR3 nucleotides read TGTGCCAGCAACCCGGGACAGGGAGCCTACGAGCAGTACTTC.

The rearrangement links TRBV21-1 to TRBJ2-1; the table assigns TRBD1, which was not confirmed against the DNA. TRBV21-1 is marked as a pseudogene. The CDR3 has 14 amino acids. For the CDR3, the DNA is TGTGCCAGCAGCAAAGAATCTCAGGGTTGTGAGCAGTTCTTC. It yields the protein CASSKESQGCEQFF.

This sequence joins TRBV29-1 and TRBJ2-7; 9 nucleotides align to TRBD1. There are 13 residues in the CDR3. V lost 3 bases and J lost 3; bases outside the gene matches: 3. Germline loops: CDR1 SQVTM, CDR2 ANQGSEA. The CDR3 spells CSVDMDRGYEQYF. The DNA of the CDR3 is TGCAGCGTTGACATGGACAGGGGCTACGAGCAGTACTTC.

V usage is TRBV4-2 and J usage is TRBJ2-1; D perhaps matches TRBD2 (6 bases). This CDR3 is built from 16 residues. Germline-derived CDR1 and CDR2 are LGHNA and YNFKEQ. Trimming shortened V by 4 bases and J by 1 base, and 14 bases separated the two germline ends. The CDR3 loop reads CASSRVAETSYNEQFF. In DNA form, the CDR3 reads TGTGCCAGCAGCCGGGTAGCGGAGACGTCCTACAATGAGCAGTTCTTC.

The genes are TRBV27 and TRBJ1-3, with D unresolved. Germline V gives CDR1 MNHEY, CDR2 SMNVEV (reference sequence). CDR3 size: 16 residues. Trimming took 8 bases from V and 0 from J, leaving 17 bases between them. The DNA for the CDR3 is TGTGCCAGCTGCAGTTTTTCGTTCCTCTCTGGAAACACCATATATTTT. Its protein is CASCSFSFLSGNTIYF.

V is TRBV6-5 and J is TRBJ1-5, with 8 bases identical to TRBD1. This CDR3 is 14 amino acids long. Germline CDR1 MNHEY, CDR2 SVGAGI. V was pared by 0 bases and J by 15 bases, with 10 bases of the junction left unmatched. The CDR3 here is CASSYSRGGQGWHF. DNA of the CDR3: TGTGCCAGCAGTTACTCGAGGGGCGGACAGGGCTGGCATTTT.

Remarks on this clone: Other DNA sequences in this specimen translate into the identical CDR3. The chain combines TRBV7-2 with TRBJ1-2; TRBD1 aligns across 9 bases. The CDR3 runs 13 residues. CDR1 is SGHTA, CDR2 FQGNSA, per germline. The trim removed 4 bases at V and 5 bases at J, leaving 2 bases unmatched. CDR3 DNA: TGTGCCAGCAGCTCTGGACAGGGGTATGGCTACACCTTC. Translation gives CASSSGQGYGYTF.

The chain recombines TRBV15 with TRBJ2-3; the match to TRBD2 covers 8 bases. The CDR3 extends over 15 amino acids. After removal of 5 bases from V and 11 bases from J, the junction contained 15 bases not matched to a gene. From germline, CDR1 is LNHNV and CDR2 YYDKDF (reference sequence). The CDR3 loop reads CATSPGGVTNRRQYF. CDR3 sequence (DNA): TGTGCCACCAGCCCCGGGGGGGTGACTAACAGGAGGCAGTATTTT.

CDR3 loop: CATSSAKSSSYGYTF. The CDR3 nucleotides read TGTGCCACCAGCAGCGCGAAAAGTAGTAGCTATGGCTACACCTTC. This rearrangement joins TRBV15 to TRBJ1-2; D ambiguous. Germline CDR1 is LNHNV and CDR2 is YYDKDF (reference sequence). CDR3 length: 15 residues. The germline V and J ends were trimmed by 3 bases and 4 bases, with 15 bases remaining between them.